This TCR beta chain comes out of a study of OX40 agonist ivuxolimab in advanced cancers. Whole-study results and caveats: Partial responders dosed at 0.1-3.0 mg/kg displayed clonal expansion ranking among the lowest. At 0.1 to 3.0 mg/kg and by week 6, clonal expansion occurred in CD4+ and CD8+ blood T cells. Expanded peripheral T-cell antigen specificity went undetermined.

The table came from immunoSEQ multiplex PCR; TCRdb's copy has only in-frame clones and leaves some out. In the table there are 70,000 to 95,000 clones, 90% of which are singletons. A history of autoimmune disease or systemic immunosuppression excluded patients. The J segment lost 3 bases and the V segment lost 4 bases, leaving 13 bases of the junction unmatched. This CDR3 has 18 residues. Per germline, CDR1 LNHDA and CDR2 SQIVND (reference sequence). A remark on this clone: Its antigen is undetermined.

V and J are TRBV19 and TRBJ2-3, with 10 bases aligning to TRBD2. The sequence came from an adult with an advanced solid tumor such as melanoma, head and neck, liver or kidney cancer. Specimen: CD4+ or CD8+ T cells sorted from blood, collected in a trial of the OX40 agonist ivuxolimab. CDR3: CASSKAGGRGVETDTQYF. In DNA form, the CDR3 reads TGTGCCAGTAGTAAAGCGGGGGGGCGAGGTGTTGAGACAGATACGCAGTATTTT.